Below are 12 T cell receptor beta chains sequenced from a single sample in a study of breast tumors, draining lymph nodes, adjacent tissues. TCRdb passed the multiplex PCR reads through MiXCR, listing each CDR3 protein once. The data show fewer than 200,000 distinct CDR3 sequences, approximately 30% seen once. Breast cancer patients provided tissue from their axillary draining lymph nodes. The specimen was axillary lymph node tissue. The origin of the receptors is a female donor with breast cancer. Some clones in this sample may be carry-over from other donors' samples.

There are many counts of this clonotype. V and J are TRBV29-1 and TRBJ2-5, with 7 bases matching TRBD2. CDR1 is SQVTM and CDR2 is ANQGSEA in the germline V gene. The CDR3 has 17 residues. V lost 6 bases to trimming and J lost 0 bases; unmatched junction nucleotides: 16. Written as DNA, the CDR3 is TGCAGCGTGGGGGTCGTTTGGCGGGACTATTACCAAGAGACCCAGTACTTC. Residues: CSVGVVWRDYYQETQYF.

This clonotype showed up many times. V gene TRBV4-1 combines with J gene TRBJ2-2; possible D gene TRBD2, 6 bases. V shed 4 bases and J shed 6 bases, with 18 bases lying between them. Germline assignment: CDR1 MGHRA and CDR2 YSYEKL. The CDR3 extends over 16 amino acids. The CDR3 DNA reads as TGCGCCAGCAGCCTACAGCCGACTGGAGGGGCCGGGGAGCTGTTTTTT. As protein: CASSLQPTGGAGELFF.

This clonotype was found many times. The J gene is TRBJ1-2, the V gene TRBV10-2, with D tentatively TRBD1 (5 bases). The CDR3 is 14 residues long. V lost 4 bases to trimming and J lost 4 bases, with 13 bases between them. The germline gives CDR1 WSHSY, CDR2 SAAADI. CDR3 loop: CASSVVQGGYGYTF. For the CDR3, the DNA is TGCGCCAGCAGTGTTGTGCAGGGCGGCTATGGCTACACCTTC.

This clonotype was detected only once. The V gene is TRBV19, the J gene TRBJ2-3, with 8 bases aligning to TRBD2. The CDR3 loop spans 16 amino acids. Germline CDR1 reads LNHDA; CDR2 reads SQIVND (reference sequence). The V gene end was trimmed by 3 bases and the J gene end by 4 bases; junction bases not matched to a gene: 9. The CDR3 DNA sequence: TGTGCCAGTAGTATGGCCGGGGGGGCGGGTGCAGATACGCAGTATTTT. Residues: CASSMAGGAGADTQYF.

The sample holds many counts of this clonotype. V usage is TRBV7-2 and J usage is TRBJ2-5; no clear D gene. The germline V and J ends were trimmed by 4 bases and 3 bases, with 12 bases remaining between them. The germline CDR1 and CDR2 sequences are SGHTA and FQGNSA. This CDR3 spans 14 amino acids. In DNA form, the CDR3 reads TGTGCCAGCAGCTCGTACGGAAAAAAAGAGACCCAGTACTTC. Its translation is CASSSYGKKETQYF.

This clonotype was seen at least ten times. A clone one base away is much larger, so this may be a read error. The chain carries TRBV18 and TRBJ2-1; no clear D gene. CDR3 length: 13 residues. Germline lookup yields CDR1 KGHSH and CDR2 LQKENI. Trimming pared 7 bases from V and 3 bases from J, leaving 10 bases between. CDR3 sequence (DNA): TGTGCCAGCTTATTGTCGGGCTACAATGAGCAGTTCTTC. Protein product: CASLLSGYNEQFF.

Many counts were recorded for this clonotype. This rearrangement joins TRBV25-1 to TRBJ2-3, with TRBD1 matching 8 bases. Germline CDR1 and CDR2: MGHDK and SYGVNS. The V segment lost 5 bases and the J segment 1 base; nucleotides outside the gene matches: 11. The CDR3 totals 17 residues. Here the CDR3 reads CASSSLGQARGTDTQYF. DNA for the CDR3: TGTGCCAGCAGTTCCCTGGGACAGGCGAGGGGCACAGATACGCAGTATTTT. Using reference TRBV25-1 and TRBJ2-3 for the parts outside the CDR3, the full variable domain is EADIYQTPRYLVIGTGKKITLECSQTMGHDKMYWYQQDPGMELHLIHYSYGVNSTEKGDLSSESTVSRIRTEHFPLTLESARPSHTSQYLCASSSLGQARGTDTQYFGPGTRLTVL.

This clonotype was seen repeatedly, ten times or more. The V gene is TRBV2, the J gene TRBJ2-5; 9 bases fit TRBD2. CDR1 and CDR2 from the germline V gene are SNHLY and FYNNEI. CDR3 length: 14 amino acids. V shed 9 bases and J 2 bases; nucleotides not matched to a gene: 7. This chain's CDR3 is CASSTSGMQETQYF. Written as DNA, the CDR3 is TGTGCCAGTTCGACTAGCGGAATGCAAGAGACCCAGTACTTC.

This chain uses TRBV12-3 or TRBV12-4 with TRBJ2-1, with 10 bases lining up with TRBD2. V dropped 6 bases and J dropped 0; count of bases not matched to a gene: 8. The CDR3 contains 17 residues. CDR3 region: CASSFTGLASSYNEQFF. For the CDR3, the DNA is TGTGCCAGCAGCTTCACGGGACTAGCGAGCTCCTACAATGAGCAGTTCTTC.

This clonotype was seen repeatedly, ten times or more. The V and J genes are TRBV27 and TRBJ1-6; D not resolved. V was pared by 0 bases and J by 10 bases, with 13 bases between. The CDR3 runs to 15 residues. The germline V gene encodes CDR1 MNHEY and CDR2 SMNVEV (reference sequence). The CDR3 DNA follows: TGTGCCAGCAGTTTATCGTTGAATGGAGACTCACCCCTCCACTTT. Residues: CASSLSLNGDSPLHF.

This clonotype was found many times. This chain uses TRBV2 with TRBJ2-1, with TRBD1 matching 7 bases. The CDR3 loop spans 15 amino acids. J gave up 7 bases and V 3 bases, and 9 bases lay outside the gene matches. CDR1 is SNHLY and CDR2 is FYNNEI in the germline V gene. The CDR3 DNA reads TGTGCCAGCAGTGATGCGAGACAGGGATATAATGAGCAGTTCTTC. Its protein product is CASSDARQGYNEQFF.

Many counts were recorded for this clonotype. V and J are TRBV15 and TRBJ1-5, with D tentatively TRBD1 (5 bases). Germline V gene sequence: CDR1 LNHNV, CDR2 YYDKDF (reference sequence). Trimming removed 0 bases at V and 4 bases at J, with 13 bases between. CDR3 length equals 16 residues. This CDR3 is CATSRDKRQTNQPQHF. CDR3 nucleotide sequence: TGTGCCACCAGCAGAGATAAACGACAGACGAATCAGCCCCAGCATTTT.